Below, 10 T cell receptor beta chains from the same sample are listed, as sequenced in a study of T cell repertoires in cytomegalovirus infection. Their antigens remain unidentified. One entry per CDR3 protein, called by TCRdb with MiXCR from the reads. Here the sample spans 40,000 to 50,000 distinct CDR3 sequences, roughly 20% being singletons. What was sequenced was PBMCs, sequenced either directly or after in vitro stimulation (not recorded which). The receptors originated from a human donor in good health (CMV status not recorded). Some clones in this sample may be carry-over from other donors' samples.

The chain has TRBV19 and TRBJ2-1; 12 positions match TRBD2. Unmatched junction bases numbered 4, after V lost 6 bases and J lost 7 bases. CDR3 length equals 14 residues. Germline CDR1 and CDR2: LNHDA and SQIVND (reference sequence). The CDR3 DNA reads TGTGCCAGTAGCGGACTAGCGGGGAGGAATGAGCAGTTCTTC. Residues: CASSGLAGRNEQFF.

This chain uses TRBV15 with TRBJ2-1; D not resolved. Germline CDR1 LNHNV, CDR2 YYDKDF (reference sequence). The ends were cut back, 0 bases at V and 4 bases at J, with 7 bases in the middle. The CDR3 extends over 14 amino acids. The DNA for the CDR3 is TGTGCCACCAGCAGAGACGGGCGGTACAATGAGCAGTTCTTC. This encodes CATSRDGRYNEQFF. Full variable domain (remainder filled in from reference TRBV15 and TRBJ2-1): DAMVIQNPRYQVTQFGKPVTLSCSQTLNHNVMYWYQQKSSQAPKLLFHYYDKDFNNEADTPDNFQSRRPNTSFCFLDIRSPGLGDTAMYLCATSRDGRYNEQFFGPGTRLTVL.

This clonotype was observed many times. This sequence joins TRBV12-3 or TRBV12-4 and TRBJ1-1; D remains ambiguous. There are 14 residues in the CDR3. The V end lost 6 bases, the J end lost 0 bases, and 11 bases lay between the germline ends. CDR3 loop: CASSIRRMNTEAFF. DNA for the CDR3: TGTGCCAGCAGCATCCGACGGATGAACACTGAAGCTTTCTTT.

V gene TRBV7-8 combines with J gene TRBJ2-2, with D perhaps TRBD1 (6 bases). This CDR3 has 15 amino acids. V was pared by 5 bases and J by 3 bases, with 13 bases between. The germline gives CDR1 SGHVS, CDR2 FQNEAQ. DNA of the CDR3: TGTGCCAGCAGCCCAACAGGGTCGTACACCGGGGAGCTGTTTTTT. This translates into CASSPTGSYTGELFF.

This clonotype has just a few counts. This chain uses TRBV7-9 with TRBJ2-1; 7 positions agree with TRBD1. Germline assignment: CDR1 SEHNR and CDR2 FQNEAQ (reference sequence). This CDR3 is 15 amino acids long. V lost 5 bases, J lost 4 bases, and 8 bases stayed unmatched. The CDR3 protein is CASSPRQGRYNEQFF. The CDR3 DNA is TGTGCCAGCAGCCCCAGACAGGGCAGGTACAATGAGCAGTTCTTC.

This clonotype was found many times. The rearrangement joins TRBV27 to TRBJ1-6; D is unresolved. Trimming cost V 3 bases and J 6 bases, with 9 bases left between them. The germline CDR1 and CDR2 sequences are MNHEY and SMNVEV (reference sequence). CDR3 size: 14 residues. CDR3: CASSFAGRNSPLHF. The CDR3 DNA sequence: TGTGCCAGCAGTTTCGCGGGCCGTAATTCACCCCTCCACTTT.

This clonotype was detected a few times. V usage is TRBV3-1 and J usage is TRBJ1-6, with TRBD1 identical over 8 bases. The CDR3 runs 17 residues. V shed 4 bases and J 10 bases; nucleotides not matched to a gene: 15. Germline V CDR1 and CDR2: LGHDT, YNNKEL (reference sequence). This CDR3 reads CASSPRVRTGIRSPLHF. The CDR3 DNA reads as TGTGCCAGCAGCCCGCGCGTACGGACAGGGATTAGGTCACCCCTCCACTTT. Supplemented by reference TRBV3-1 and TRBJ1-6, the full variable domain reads DTAVSQTPKYLVTQMGNDKSIKCEQNLGHDTMYWYKQDSKKFLKIMFSYNNKELIINETVPNRFSPKSPDKAHLNLHINSLELGDSAVYFCASSPRVRTGIRSPLHFGNGTRLTVT.

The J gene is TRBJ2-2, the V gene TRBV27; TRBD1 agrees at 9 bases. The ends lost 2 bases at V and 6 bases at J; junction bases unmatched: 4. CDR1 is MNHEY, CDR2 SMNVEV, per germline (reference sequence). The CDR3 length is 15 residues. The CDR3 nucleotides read TGTGCCAGCAGTTTACCAGGACAGGGGTCCGGGGAGCTGTTTTTT. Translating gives CASSLPGQGSGELFF.

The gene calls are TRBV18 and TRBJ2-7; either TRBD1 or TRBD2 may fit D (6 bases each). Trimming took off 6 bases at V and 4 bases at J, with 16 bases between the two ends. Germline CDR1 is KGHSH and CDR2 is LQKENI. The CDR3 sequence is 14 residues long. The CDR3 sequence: CASSPGRRGYEQYF. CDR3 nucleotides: TGTGCCAGCTCCCCCGGAAGGAGGGGGTACGAGCAGTACTTC.

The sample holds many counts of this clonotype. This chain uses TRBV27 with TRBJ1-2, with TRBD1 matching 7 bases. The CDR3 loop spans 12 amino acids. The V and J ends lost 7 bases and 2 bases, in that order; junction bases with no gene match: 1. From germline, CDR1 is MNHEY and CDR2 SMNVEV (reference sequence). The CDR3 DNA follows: TGTGCCAGCATACAGGGGAACTATGGCTACACCTTC. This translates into CASIQGNYGYTF.